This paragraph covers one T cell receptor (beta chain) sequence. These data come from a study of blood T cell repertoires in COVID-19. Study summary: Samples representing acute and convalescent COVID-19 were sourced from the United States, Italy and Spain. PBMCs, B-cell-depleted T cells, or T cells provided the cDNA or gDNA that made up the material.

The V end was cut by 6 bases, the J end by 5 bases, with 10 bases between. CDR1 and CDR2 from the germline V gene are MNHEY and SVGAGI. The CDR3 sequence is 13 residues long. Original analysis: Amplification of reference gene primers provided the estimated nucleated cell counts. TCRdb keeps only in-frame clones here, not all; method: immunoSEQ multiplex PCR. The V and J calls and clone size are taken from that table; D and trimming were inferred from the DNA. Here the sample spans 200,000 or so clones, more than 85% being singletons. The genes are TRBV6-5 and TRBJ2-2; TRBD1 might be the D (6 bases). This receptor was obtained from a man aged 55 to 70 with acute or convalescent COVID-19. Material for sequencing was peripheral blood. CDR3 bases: TGTGCCAGCAGAGGAGACAGGACCGGGGAGCTGTTTTTT. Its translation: CASRGDRTGELFF.